This T cell receptor (beta chain) originates from a study of T cell repertoires in cytomegalovirus infection. Overall study: CMV infection plus the matching HLA type was flagged by public TCR beta signatures.

Concerning this clonotype: Its antigen is currently unknown.

TCRdb independently ran MiXCR on the reads; one entry per CDR3 protein. The sample carries 700,000 to 850,000 distinct CDR3 sequences, 32% recorded once. The germline V gene encodes CDR1 DFQATT and CDR2 SNEGSKA (reference sequence). The trim removed 1 base at V and 8 bases at J, leaving 21 bases unmatched. The CDR3 contains 19 residues. Study-level findings and limits: Individuals carrying CMV plus the relevant HLA were identified by cumulative frequency of public TCR beta families.

The clonotype comes from a human donor in good health (CMV status not recorded). Some clones in this sample may be carry-over from other donors' samples. The sample consisted of cultured CD8+ T cells from PBMCs, taken from culture after CMV antigen stimulation. The rearrangement joins TRBV20-1 to TRBJ2-1, with 9 bases fitting TRBD2. CDR3 nucleotides: TGCAGTGCTAGAGTTCTGGCGCGGGGGGGGCCAAGTAAGGTGGATGAGCAGTTCTTC. This encodes CSARVLARGGPSKVDEQFF.